This paragraph reports one TCR beta chain. The data originate from a study of blood T cell repertoires in COVID-19. This CDR3 spans 15 amino acids. V was shortened by 1 base and J by 7 bases, with 13 bases between the two germline ends. Germline values: CDR1 SEHNR, CDR2 FQNEAQ (reference sequence). The data were produced by immunoSEQ multiplex PCR, yet TCRdb's version contains in-frame clones alone and is incomplete. The sample yields around 260,000 clones, approximately 92% seen once. This TCR was sampled from a woman under 40 who had recovered from COVID-19. The V gene is TRBV7-9, the J gene TRBJ2-2; maybe TRBD2 (6 bases). The sequenced sample was PBMCs or T cells enriched from blood (not recorded which). CDR3 nucleotide sequence: TGTGCCAGCAGCTTAGGGACACTAGCTGACGGGGAGCTGTTTTTT. Protein product: CASSLGTLADGELFF.